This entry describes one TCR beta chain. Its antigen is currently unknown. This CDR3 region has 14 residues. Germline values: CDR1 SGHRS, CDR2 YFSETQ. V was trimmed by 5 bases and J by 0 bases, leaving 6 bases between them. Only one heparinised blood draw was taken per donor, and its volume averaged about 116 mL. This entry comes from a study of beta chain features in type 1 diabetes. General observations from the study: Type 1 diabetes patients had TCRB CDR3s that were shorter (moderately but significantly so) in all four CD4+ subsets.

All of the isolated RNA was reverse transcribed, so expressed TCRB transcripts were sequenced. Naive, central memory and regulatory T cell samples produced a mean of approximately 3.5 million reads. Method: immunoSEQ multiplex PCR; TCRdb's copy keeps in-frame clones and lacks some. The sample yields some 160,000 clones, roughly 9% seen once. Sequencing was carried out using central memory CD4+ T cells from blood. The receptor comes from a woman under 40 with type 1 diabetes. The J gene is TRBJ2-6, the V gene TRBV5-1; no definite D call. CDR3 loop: CASRPVSGANVLTF. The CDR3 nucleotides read TGCGCCAGCAGGCCAGTCTCTGGGGCCAACGTCCTGACTTTC.